The entry that follows covers one T cell receptor (beta chain) sequence. Its antigen is not identified. The sample comes from a study of cytomegalovirus exposure and HLA in healthy donors. Study-wide points: The likely explanation for a cluster of highly shared sequence variants was sequencing artifact.

The CDR3 length is 14 residues. The germline gives CDR1 SGHNT, CDR2 YYREEE (reference sequence). V lost 4 bases and J 5 bases, leaving 13 bases between the germline ends. With 60 Vbeta and 13 Jbeta primers, the PCR was carried out. Only in-frame clones appear in the TCRdb table, and some are missing; sequencing was by immunoSEQ multiplex PCR. Of some 52,000 clones in the sample, about three quarters were seen once. This TCR was recovered from a man younger than 30 in good health and CMV-seronegative. V and J are TRBV5-4 and TRBJ2-1; D might be TRBD2 (5 bases). Sequencing was performed on PBMCs. CDR3 DNA sequence: TGTGCCAGCAGCCTTCGGGGTTTCCACAATGAGCAGTTCTTC. The encoded protein is CASSLRGFHNEQFF.